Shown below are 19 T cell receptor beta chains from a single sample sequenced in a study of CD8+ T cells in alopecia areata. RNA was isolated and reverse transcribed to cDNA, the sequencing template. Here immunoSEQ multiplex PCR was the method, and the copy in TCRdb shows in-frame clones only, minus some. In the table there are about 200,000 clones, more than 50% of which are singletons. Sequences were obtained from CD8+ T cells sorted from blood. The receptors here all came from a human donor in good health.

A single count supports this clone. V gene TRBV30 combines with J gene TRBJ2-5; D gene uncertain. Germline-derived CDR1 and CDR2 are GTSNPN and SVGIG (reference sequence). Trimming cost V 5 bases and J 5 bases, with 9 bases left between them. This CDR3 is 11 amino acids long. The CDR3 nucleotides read TGTGCCTGGGCGGCGTGGGAGACCCAGTACTTC. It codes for CAWAAWETQYF.

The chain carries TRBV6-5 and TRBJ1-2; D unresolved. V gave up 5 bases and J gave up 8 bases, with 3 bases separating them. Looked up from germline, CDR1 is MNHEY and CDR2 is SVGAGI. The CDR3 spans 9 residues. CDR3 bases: TGTGCCAGCAGTCCCGGCTACACCTTC. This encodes CASSPGYTF.

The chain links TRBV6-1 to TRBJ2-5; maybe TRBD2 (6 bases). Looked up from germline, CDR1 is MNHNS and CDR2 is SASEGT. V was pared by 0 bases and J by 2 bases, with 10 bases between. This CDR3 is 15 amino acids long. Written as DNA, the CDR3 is TGTGCCAGCAGTGAAGCTGGGGGGACTCAAGAGACCCAGTACTTC. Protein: CASSEAGGTQETQYF.

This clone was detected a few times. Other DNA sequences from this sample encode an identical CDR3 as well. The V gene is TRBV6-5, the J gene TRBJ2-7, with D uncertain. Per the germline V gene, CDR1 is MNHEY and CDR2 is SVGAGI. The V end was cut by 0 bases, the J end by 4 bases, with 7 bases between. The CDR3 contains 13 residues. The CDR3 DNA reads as TGTGCCAGCAGTTACTCGAGTTCTTACGAGCAGTACTTC. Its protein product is CASSYSSSYEQYF.

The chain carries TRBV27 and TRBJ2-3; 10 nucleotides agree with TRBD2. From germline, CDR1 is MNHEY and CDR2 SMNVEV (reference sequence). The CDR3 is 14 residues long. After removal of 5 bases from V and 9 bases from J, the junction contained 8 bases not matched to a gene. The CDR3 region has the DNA TGTGCCAGCAGTCCGGGACTAGCGACCCCCACGCAGTATTTT. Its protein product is CASSPGLATPTQYF.

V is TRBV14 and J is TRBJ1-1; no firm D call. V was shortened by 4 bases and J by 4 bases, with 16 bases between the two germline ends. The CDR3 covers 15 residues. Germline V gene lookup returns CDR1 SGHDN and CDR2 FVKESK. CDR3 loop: CASSPPDRRSTEAFF. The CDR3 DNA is TGTGCCAGCAGCCCACCCGATAGGAGGAGCACTGAAGCTTTCTTT.

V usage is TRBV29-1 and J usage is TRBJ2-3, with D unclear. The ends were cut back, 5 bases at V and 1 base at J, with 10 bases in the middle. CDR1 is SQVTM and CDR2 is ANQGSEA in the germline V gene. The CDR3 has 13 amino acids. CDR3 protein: CSVLPPGTDTQYF. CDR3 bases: TGCAGCGTTCTACCCCCGGGCACAGATACGCAGTATTTT.

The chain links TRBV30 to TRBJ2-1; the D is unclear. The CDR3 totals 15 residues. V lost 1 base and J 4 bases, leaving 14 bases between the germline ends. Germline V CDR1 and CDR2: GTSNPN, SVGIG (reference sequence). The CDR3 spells CAWSGAPVGYNEQFF. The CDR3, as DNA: TGTGCCTGGAGTGGGGCACCAGTGGGGTACAATGAGCAGTTCTTC.

The CDR3 DNA reads as TGCGCCAGCAGCCCGACTAGCGGGGGTCCGCGGACCGGGGAGCTGTTTTTT. It encodes CASSPTSGGPRTGELFF. The chain recombines TRBV4-1 with TRBJ2-2; 12 nucleotides align to TRBD2. CDR1 is MGHRA and CDR2 is YSYEKL in the germline V gene. V dropped 4 bases and J dropped 5; count of bases not matched to a gene: 8. The CDR3 length is 17 residues.

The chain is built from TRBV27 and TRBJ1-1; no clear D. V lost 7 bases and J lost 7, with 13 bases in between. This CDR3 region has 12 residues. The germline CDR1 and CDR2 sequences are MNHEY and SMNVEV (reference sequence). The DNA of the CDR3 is TGTGCCAGCAACGTGGATGGCGGTGAAGCTTTCTTT. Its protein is CASNVDGGEAFF.

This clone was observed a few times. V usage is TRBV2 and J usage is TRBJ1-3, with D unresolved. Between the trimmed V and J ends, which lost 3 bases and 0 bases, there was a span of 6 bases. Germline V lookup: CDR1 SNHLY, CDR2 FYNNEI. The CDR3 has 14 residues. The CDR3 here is CASSDPGSGNTIYF. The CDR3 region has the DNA TGTGCCAGCAGTGACCCGGGCTCTGGAAACACCATATATTTT.

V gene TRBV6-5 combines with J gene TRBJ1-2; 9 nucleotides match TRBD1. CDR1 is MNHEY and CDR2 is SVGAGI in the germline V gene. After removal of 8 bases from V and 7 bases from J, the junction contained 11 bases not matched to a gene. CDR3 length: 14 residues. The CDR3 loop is CASRDGTGSFGYTF. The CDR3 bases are TGTGCCAGCCGGGACGGGACAGGGTCTTTTGGCTACACCTTC.

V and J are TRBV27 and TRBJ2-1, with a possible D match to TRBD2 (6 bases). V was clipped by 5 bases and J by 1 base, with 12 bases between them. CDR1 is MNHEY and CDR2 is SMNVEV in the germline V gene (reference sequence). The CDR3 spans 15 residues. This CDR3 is CASSGIAASYNEQFF. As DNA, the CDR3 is TGTGCCAGCAGTGGAATAGCGGCTTCCTACAATGAGCAGTTCTTC.

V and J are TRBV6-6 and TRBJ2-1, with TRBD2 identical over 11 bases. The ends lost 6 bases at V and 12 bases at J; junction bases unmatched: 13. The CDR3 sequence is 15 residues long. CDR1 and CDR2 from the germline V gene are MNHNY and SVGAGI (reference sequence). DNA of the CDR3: TGTGCCAGCAGCACATCTAGCGGGGGGCCATCGAGGCAGTTCTTC. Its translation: CASSTSSGGPSRQFF.

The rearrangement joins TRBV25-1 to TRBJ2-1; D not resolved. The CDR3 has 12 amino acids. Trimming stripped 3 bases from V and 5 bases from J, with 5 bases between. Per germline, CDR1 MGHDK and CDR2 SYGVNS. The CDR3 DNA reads TGTGCCAGCAGTGATGACGACAATGAGCAGTTCTTC. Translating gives CASSDDDNEQFF.

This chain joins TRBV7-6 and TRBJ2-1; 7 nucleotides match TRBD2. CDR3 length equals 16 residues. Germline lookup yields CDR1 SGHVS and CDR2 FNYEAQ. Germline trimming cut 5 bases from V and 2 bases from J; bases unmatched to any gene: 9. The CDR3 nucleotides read TGTGCCAGCAGCCCGGATAGGGCGGGGGCCTACAATGAGCAGTTCTTC. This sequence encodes CASSPDRAGAYNEQFF.

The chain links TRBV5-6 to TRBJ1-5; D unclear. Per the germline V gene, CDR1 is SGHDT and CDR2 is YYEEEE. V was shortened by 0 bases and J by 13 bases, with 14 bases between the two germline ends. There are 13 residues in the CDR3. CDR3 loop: CASSLDSVGQQHF. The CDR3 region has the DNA TGTGCCAGCAGCTTGGACAGTGTAGGGCAGCAGCATTTT. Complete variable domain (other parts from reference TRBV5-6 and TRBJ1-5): DAGVTQSPTHLIKTRGQQVTLRCSPKSGHDTVSWYQQALGQGPQFIFQYYEEEERQRGNFPDRFSGHQFPNYSSELNVNALLLGDSALYLCASSLDSVGQQHFGDGTRLSIL.

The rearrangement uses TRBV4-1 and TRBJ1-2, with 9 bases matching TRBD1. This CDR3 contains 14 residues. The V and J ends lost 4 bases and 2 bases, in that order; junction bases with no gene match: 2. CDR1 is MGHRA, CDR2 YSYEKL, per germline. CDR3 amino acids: CASSLGQGNYGYTF. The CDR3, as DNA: TGCGCCAGCAGCCTTGGACAGGGGAACTATGGCTACACCTTC.

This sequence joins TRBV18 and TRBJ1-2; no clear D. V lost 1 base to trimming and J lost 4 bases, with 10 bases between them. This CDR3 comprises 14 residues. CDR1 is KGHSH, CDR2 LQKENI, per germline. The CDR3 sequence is CASSPRATGYGYTF. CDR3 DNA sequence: TGTGCCAGCTCACCACGGGCAACGGGCTATGGCTACACCTTC.